The present T cell receptor beta chain was sequenced within a study of technical replicates of blood from a handful of donors. The length of the CDR3 is 13 residues. With 4 bases clipped from V and 6 bases from J, the junction kept 5 bases outside the gene matches. Germline lookup yields CDR1 SNHLY and CDR2 FYNNEI. Using immunoSEQ multiplex PCR, the repertoire was profiled, and TCRdb retains in-frame clones only, with some absent. This sample yields tens of thousands of clones, of which 65% to 90% are seen a single time; 4.8% belongs to the top ten. The sample was PBMCs. This TCR was sampled from a human donor in good health. Some clones in this sample may be carry-over from other donors' samples. This chain uses TRBV2 with TRBJ1-2, with TRBD1 matching 7 bases. This CDR3 reads CASSGTGPHGYTF. The CDR3 nucleotides are TGTGCCAGCAGTGGGACAGGTCCACATGGCTACACCTTC. Full variable domain (outside the CDR3, taken from reference TRBV2 and TRBJ1-2): EPEVTQTPSHQVTQMGQEVILRCVPISNHLYFYWYRQILGQKVEFLVSFYNNEISEKSEIFDDQFSVERPDGSNFTLKIRSTKLEDSAMYFCASSGTGPHGYTFGSGTRLTVV.